This T cell receptor beta chain stems from a study of T cell repertoires in cytomegalovirus infection. Study in general: Signatures in public TCR beta sequences pointed to both CMV infection and matching HLA type.

TCRdb called the reads again in MiXCR, with one record for every CDR3 protein. Here the sample spans about 360,000 distinct CDR3 sequences, about a sixth being singletons. Worth noting for this clonotype: The antigen remains undetermined.

The CDR3 totals 13 residues. Per the germline V gene, CDR1 is MNHEY and CDR2 is SVGAGI. V lost 3 bases and J 4 bases, leaving 8 bases between the germline ends. Study-wide results and limits: The cumulative frequency of public TCR beta families distinguished individuals who carried CMV together with the relevant HLA. HLA-C-restricted CMV-specific TCR beta clonotypes were dominant in the ex vivo response.

J is TRBJ2-3 and V is TRBV6-5; possibly TRBD1 for D (5 bases). The specimen sequenced was PBMCs. The TCR was taken from a human donor in good health (CMV status not recorded). Some clones in this sample may be carry-over from other donors' samples. The CDR3 region is CASSYVGADTQYF. The CDR3 region has the DNA TGTGCCAGCAGTTATGTAGGGGCAGATACGCAGTATTTT.